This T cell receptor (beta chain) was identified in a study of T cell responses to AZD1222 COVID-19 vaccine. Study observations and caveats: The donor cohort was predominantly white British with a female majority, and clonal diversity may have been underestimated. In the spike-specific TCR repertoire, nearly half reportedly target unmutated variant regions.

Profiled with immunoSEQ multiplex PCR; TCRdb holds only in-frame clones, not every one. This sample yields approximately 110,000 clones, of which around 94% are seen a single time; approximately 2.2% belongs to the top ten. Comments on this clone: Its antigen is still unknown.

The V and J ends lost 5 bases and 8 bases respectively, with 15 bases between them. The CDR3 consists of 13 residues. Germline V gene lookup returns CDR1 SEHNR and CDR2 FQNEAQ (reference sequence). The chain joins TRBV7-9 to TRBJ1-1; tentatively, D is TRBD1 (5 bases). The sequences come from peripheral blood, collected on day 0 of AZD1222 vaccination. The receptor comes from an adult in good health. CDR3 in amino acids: CASSTGGKAEAFF. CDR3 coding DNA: TGTGCCAGCAGCACGGGGGGGAAAGCCGAAGCTTTCTTT.